This T cell receptor (beta chain) was documented in a study of regulatory T cells in long-lasting Graves disease. Overall study: Newly diagnosed Graves' patients had under 3 months of antithyroid drugs.

Many counts were recorded for this clonotype. The V gene lost 6 bases and the J gene lost 10 bases, with 15 bases spanning the gap. CDR1 and CDR2 (germline): MDHEN, SYDVKM. This CDR3 comprises 13 residues. Sequencing libraries for TCR beta were prepared with iRepertoire HTBI primers and Arm-PCR of CDR3 regions. TCRdb processed the multiplex PCR reads anew with MiXCR; each CDR3 protein has one entry. The table shows a few hundred thousand distinct CDR3 sequences, with around 20% occurring only once. Time point described: newly diagnosed GD, antithyroid drugs for less than 3 months. Making the TCR library involved RNA that had been extracted from PBMCs. Patients all came to the study from an endocrinology department in Xi'an, China.

This receptor was taken from a female donor with Graves disease. The source material was peripheral blood mononuclear cells (PBMCs), sampled at new diagnosis, from a patient treated with antithyroid drugs. This chain links TRBV28 with TRBJ2-2; D may correspond to TRBD1 or TRBD2 (7 bases each). As DNA, the CDR3 is TGTGCCAGCAGCAGGGGGGGTTCAAAGGAGCTGTTTTTT. It is translated as CASSRGGSKELFF.